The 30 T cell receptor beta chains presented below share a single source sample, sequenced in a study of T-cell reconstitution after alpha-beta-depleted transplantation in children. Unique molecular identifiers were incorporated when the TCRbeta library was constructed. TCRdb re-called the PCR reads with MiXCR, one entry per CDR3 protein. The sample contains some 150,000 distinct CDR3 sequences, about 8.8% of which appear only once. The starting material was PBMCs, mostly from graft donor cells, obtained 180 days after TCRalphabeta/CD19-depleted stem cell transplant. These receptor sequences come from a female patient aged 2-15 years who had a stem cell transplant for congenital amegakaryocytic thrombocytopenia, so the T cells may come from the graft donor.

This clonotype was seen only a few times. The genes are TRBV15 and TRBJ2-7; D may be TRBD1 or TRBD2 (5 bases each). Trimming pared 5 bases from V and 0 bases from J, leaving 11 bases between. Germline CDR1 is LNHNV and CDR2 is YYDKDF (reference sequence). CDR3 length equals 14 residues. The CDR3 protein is CATSVRDGSYEQYF. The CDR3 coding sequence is TGTGCCACCAGCGTCCGGGACGGCTCCTACGAGCAGTACTTC.

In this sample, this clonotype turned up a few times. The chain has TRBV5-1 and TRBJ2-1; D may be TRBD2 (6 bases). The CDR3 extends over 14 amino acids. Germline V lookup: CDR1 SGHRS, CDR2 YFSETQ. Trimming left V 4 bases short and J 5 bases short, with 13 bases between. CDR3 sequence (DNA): TGCGCCAGCAGCCTCGCGGGGACTCACAATGAGCAGTTCTTC. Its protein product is CASSLAGTHNEQFF.

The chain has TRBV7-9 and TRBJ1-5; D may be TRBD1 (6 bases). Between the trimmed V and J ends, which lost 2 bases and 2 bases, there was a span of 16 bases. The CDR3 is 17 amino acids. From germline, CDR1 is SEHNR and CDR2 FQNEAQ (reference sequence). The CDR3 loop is CASSLSQGIRGNQPQHF. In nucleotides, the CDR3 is TGTGCCAGCAGCTTATCACAGGGCATTCGTGGCAATCAGCCCCAGCATTTT.

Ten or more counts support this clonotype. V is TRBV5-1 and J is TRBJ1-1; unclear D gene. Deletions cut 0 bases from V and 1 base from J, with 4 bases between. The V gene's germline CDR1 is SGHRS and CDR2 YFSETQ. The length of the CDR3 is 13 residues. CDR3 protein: CASSLDKNTEAFF. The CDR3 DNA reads TGCGCCAGCAGCTTGGACAAGAACACTGAAGCTTTCTTT.

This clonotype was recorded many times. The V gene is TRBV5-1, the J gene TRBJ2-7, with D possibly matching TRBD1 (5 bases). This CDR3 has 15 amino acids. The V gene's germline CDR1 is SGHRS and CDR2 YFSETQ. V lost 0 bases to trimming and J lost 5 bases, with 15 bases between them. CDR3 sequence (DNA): TGCGCCAGCAGCTTGGATCAGGGTTCTACTGACGAGCAGTACTTC. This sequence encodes CASSLDQGSTDEQYF.

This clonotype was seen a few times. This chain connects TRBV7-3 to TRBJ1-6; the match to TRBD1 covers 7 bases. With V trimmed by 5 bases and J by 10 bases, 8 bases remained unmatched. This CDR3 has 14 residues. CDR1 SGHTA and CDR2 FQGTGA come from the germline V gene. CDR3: CASSRQGPYSPLHF. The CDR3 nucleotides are TGTGCCAGCAGCCGACAGGGACCCTACTCACCCCTCCACTTT.

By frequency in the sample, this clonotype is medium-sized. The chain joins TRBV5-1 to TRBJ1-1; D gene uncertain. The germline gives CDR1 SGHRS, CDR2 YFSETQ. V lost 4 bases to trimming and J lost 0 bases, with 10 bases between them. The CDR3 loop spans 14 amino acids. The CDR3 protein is CASSQAHMNTEAFF. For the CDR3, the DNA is TGCGCCAGCAGCCAGGCCCACATGAACACTGAAGCTTTCTTT.

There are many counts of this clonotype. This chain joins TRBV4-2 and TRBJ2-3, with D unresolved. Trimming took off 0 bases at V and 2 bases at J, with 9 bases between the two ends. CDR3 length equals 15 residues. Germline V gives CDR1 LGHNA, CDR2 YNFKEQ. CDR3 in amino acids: CASSQESKYTDTQYF. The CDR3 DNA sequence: TGTGCCAGCAGCCAAGAGTCCAAATACACAGATACGCAGTATTTT.

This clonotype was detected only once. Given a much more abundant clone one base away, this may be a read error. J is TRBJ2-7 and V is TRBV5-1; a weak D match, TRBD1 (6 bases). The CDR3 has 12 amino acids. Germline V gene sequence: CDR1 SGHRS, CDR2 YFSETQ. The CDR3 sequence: CASSLQGQCASF. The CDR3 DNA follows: TGCGCCAGCAGCTTACAGGGTCAGTGCGCGTCCTTC.

The CDR3 reads CATSRQHPWGMGYNEQFF. For the CDR3, the DNA is TGTGCCACCAGCAGACAGCATCCATGGGGGATGGGATACAATGAGCAGTTCTTC. The chain couples TRBV15 to TRBJ2-1; D may correspond to TRBD1 or TRBD2 (5 bases each). V gave up 2 bases and J gave up 4 bases, with 21 bases separating them. This CDR3 has 18 amino acids. Germline values: CDR1 LNHNV, CDR2 YYDKDF (reference sequence).

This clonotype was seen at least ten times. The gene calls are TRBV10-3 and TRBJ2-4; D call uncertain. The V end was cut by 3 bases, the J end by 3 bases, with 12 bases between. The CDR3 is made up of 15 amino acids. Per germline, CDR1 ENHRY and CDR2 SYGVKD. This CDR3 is CAISDLVRSKNIQYF. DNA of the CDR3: TGTGCCATCAGTGATCTGGTCCGGAGCAAAAACATTCAGTACTTC.

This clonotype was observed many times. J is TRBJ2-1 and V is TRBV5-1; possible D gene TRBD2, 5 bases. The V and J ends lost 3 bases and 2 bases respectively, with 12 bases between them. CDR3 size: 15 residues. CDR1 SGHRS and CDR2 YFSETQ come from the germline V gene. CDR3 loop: CASSSAGTTYNEQFF. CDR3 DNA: TGCGCCAGCAGCTCTGCGGGTACCACCTACAATGAGCAGTTCTTC.

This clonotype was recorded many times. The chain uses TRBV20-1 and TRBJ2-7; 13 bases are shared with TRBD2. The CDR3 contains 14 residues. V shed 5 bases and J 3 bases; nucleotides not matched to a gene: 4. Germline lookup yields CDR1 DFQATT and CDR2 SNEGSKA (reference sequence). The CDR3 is CSAPLAGGIYEQYF. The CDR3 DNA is TGCAGTGCTCCACTAGCGGGAGGGATCTACGAGCAGTACTTC.

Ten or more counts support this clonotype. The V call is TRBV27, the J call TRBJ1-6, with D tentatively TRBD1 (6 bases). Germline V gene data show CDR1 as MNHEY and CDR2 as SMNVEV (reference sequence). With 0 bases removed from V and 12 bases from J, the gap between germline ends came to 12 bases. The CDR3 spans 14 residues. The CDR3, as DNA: TGTGCCAGCAGTTTATCGGGGGCTAATCTACCCCTCCACTTT. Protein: CASSLSGANLPLHF.

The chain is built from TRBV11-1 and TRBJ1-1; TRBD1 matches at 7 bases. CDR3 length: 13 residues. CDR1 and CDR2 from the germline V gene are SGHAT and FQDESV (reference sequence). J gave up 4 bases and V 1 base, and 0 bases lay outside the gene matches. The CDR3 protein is CASSLGQGTEAFF. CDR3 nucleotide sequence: TGTGCCAGCAGCTTAGGACAGGGCACTGAAGCTTTCTTT.

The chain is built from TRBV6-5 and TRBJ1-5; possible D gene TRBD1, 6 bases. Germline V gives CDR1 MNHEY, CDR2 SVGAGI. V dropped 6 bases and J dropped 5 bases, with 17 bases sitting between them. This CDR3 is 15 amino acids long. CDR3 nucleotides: TGTGCCAGCAGCGCCGCCAGGACAGTGTATCAGCCCCAGCATTTT. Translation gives CASSAARTVYQPQHF.

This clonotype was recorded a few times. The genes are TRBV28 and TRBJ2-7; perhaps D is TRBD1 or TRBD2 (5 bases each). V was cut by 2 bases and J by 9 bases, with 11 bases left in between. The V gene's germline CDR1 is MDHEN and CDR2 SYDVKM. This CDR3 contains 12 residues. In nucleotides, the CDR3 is TGTGCCAGCAGTTTACCAGGGAGTCTGCAGTACTTC. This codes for CASSLPGSLQYF.

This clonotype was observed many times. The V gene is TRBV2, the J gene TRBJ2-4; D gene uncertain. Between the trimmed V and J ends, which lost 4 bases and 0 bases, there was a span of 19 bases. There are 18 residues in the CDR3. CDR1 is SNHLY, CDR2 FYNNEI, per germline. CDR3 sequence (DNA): TGTGCCAGCAGTGTGTCACCCCTTTCGGTCCTAGCCAAAAACATTCAGTACTTC. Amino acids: CASSVSPLSVLAKNIQYF. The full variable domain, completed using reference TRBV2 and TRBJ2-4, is EPEVTQTPSHQVTQMGQEVILRCVPISNHLYFYWYRQILGQKVEFLVSFYNNEISEKSEIFDDQFSVERPDGSNFTLKIRSTKLEDSAMYFCASSVSPLSVLAKNIQYFGAGTRLSVL.

CDR3 sequence (DNA): TGTGCCAGCAGCTTACCGGGACAGCCAAGTACTAGCGGATACCACCACAGCACAGATACGCAGTATTTT. This codes for CASSLPGQPSTSGYHHSTDTQYF. The V gene is TRBV7-8, the J gene TRBJ2-3, with a possible D match to TRBD2 (8 bases). The CDR3 consists of 23 residues. V dropped 2 bases and J dropped 0 bases, with 33 bases sitting between them. The germline V gene has CDR1 SGHVS and CDR2 FQNEAQ.

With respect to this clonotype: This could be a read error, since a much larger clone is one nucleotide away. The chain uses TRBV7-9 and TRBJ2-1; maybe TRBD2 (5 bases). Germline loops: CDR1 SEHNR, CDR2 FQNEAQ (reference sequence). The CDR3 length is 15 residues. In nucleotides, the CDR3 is TGTGACAGCAGCCCTACAAGCGGTGCCTACAATGAGCAGTTCTTC. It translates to CDSSPTSGAYNEQFF.

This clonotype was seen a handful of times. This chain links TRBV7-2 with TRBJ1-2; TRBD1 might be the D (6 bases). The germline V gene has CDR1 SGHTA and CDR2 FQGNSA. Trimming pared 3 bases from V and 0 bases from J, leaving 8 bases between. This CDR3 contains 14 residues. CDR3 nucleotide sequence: TGTGCCAGCAGCTTTGGGGGCTCTAACTATGGCTACACCTTC. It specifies CASSFGGSNYGYTF.

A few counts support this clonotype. CDR3 residues: CASSYGRRGEQYF. CDR3 nucleotide sequence: TGTGCCAGCAGTTACGGCAGGAGAGGCGAGCAGTACTTC. The chain links TRBV6-5 to TRBJ2-7; D gene uncertain. Trimming stripped 2 bases from V and 6 bases from J, with 11 bases between. Germline V CDR1 and CDR2: MNHEY, SVGAGI. This CDR3 is built from 13 residues.

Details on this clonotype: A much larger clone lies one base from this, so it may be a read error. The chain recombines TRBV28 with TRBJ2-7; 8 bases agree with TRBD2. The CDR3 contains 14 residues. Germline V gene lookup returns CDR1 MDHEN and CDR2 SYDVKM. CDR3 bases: TGTGCCAGCATTTTACGGCGGGGGGACGTCGAGCAGTACTTC. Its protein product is CASILRRGDVEQYF.

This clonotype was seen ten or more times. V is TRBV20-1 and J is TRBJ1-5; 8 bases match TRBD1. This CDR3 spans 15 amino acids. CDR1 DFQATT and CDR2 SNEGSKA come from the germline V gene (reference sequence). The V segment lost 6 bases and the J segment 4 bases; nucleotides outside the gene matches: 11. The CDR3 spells CSATRVGQANQPQHF. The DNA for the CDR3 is TGCAGTGCCACCCGGGTGGGACAGGCTAATCAGCCCCAGCATTTT.

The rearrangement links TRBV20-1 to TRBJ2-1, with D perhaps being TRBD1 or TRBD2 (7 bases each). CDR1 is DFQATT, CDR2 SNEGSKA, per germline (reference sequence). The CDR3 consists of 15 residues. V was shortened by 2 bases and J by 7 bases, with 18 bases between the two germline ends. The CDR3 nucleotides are TGCAGTGCTAGAACACGGACAGGCGGGAGTAATGAGCAGTTCTTC. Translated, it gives CSARTRTGGSNEQFF.

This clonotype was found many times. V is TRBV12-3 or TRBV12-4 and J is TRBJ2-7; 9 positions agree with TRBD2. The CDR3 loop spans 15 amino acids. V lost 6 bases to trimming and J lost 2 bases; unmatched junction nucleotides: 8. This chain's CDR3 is CASRFSGGSPYEQYF. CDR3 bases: TGTGCCAGCAGGTTTAGCGGGGGCTCCCCCTACGAGCAGTACTTC.

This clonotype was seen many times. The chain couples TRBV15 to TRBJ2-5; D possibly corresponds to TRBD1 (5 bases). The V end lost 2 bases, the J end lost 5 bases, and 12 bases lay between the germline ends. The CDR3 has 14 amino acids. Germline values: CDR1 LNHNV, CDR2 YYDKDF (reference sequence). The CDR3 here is CATSRQGGAETQYF. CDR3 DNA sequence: TGTGCCACCAGCAGACAGGGTGGGGCTGAGACCCAGTACTTC.

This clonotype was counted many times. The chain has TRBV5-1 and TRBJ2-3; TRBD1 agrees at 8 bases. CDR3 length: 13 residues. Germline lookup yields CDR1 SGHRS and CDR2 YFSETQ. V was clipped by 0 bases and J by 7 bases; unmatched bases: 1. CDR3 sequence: CASSLGQGNTQYF. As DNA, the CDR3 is TGCGCCAGCAGCTTGGGACAGGGGAATACGCAGTATTTT. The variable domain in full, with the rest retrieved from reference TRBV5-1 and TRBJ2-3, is KAGVTQTPRYLIKTRGQQVTLSCSPISGHRSVSWYQQTPGQGLQFLFEYFSETQRNKGNFPGRFSGRQFSNSRSEMNVSTLELGDSALYLCASSLGQGNTQYFGPGTRLTVL.

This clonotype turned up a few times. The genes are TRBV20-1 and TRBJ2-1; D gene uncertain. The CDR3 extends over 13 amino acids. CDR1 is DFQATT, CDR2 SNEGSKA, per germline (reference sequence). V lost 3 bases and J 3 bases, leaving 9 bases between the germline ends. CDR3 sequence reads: CSARPGVYNEQFF. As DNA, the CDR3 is TGCAGTGCTAGGCCTGGAGTCTACAATGAGCAGTTCTTC.

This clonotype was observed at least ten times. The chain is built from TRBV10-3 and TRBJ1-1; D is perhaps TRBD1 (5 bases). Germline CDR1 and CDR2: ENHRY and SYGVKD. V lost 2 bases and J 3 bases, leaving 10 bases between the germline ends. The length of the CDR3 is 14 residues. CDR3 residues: CAISETTGDTEAFF. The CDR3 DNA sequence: TGTGCCATCAGTGAGACGACGGGGGACACTGAAGCTTTCTTT.